These 25 T cell receptor beta chains share one sample of origin, sequenced in a study of T cell changes during pregnancy in multiple sclerosis. Repertoires were generated with immunoSEQ multiplex PCR, while TCRdb's copy carries only in-frame clones and drops some. The repertoire holds approximately 34,000 clones, with approximately 94% as singletons. The input for sequencing was CD4+ T cells from peripheral blood mononuclear cells, taken in the second trimester of pregnancy. Every receptor here comes from a female donor with multiple sclerosis, enrolled in a pregnancy study.

J is TRBJ1-4 and V is TRBV2; no clear D gene. CDR1 is SNHLY, CDR2 FYNNEI, per germline. The CDR3 length is 14 residues. V was shortened by 6 bases and J by 8 bases, with 16 bases between the two germline ends. DNA of the CDR3: TGTGCCAGCAGCCCGGCGAGGCACGAGGAAAAACTGTTTTTT. Protein: CASSPARHEEKLFF.

The rearrangement links TRBV7-9 to TRBJ1-2, with a weak D call TRBD1 (5 bases). The V gene lost 3 bases and the J gene lost 5 bases, with 13 bases spanning the gap. The CDR3 length is 14 residues. Germline CDR1 SEHNR, CDR2 FQNEAQ (reference sequence). This chain's CDR3 is CASSLGGEGYGYTF. Written as DNA, the CDR3 is TGTGCCAGCAGCTTGGGGGGGGAGGGGTATGGCTACACCTTC.

The V gene is TRBV25-1, the J gene TRBJ1-5; weak D call: TRBD1 (5 bases). Germline V gene lookup returns CDR1 MGHDK and CDR2 SYGVNS. The length of the CDR3 is 15 residues. Deletions cut 5 bases from V and 7 bases from J, with 18 bases between. CDR3 nucleotide sequence: TGTGCCAGCAGTTCCTCGTATGGGGGGAACCAGCCCCAGCATTTT. It yields the protein CASSSSYGGNQPQHF.

The V gene is TRBV6-6, the J gene TRBJ2-1, with D possibly matching TRBD2 (6 bases). CDR1 and CDR2 (germline): MNHNY, SVGAGI (reference sequence). The CDR3 runs 16 residues. Trimming took 4 bases from V and 5 from J, leaving 18 bases between them. The CDR3 loop reads CASSSRRDAFNNEQFF. For the CDR3, the DNA is TGTGCCAGCAGTTCAAGGCGGGACGCTTTCAACAATGAGCAGTTCTTC.

The V call is TRBV6-1, the J call TRBJ2-6; 14 positions agree with TRBD2. Germline CDR1 and CDR2: MNHNS and SASEGT. This CDR3 region has 18 residues. The junction had 3 bases not matched to a gene; V was cut back by 4 bases and J by 1 base. The CDR3 coding sequence is TGTGCCAGCAGTGCAAGACTAGCGGGAGGGTCTGGGGCCAACGTCCTGACTTTC. Its translation: CASSARLAGGSGANVLTF.

The chain joins TRBV9 to TRBJ1-3; D call uncertain. Trimming took off 2 bases at V and 7 bases at J, with 7 bases between the two ends. The CDR3 has 12 amino acids. Germline V gene sequence: CDR1 SGDLS, CDR2 YYNGEE. The CDR3 DNA is TGTGCCAGCAGCGTTAGTTTGAACACCATATATTTT. Amino acids: CASSVSLNTIYF. Combining the CDR3 with reference TRBV9 and TRBJ1-3 gives the whole variable domain DSGVTQTPKHLITATGQRVTLRCSPRSGDLSVYWYQQSLDQGLQFLIQYYNGEERAKGNILERFSAQQFPDLHSELNLSSLELGDSALYFCASSVSLNTIYFGEGSWLTVV.

This chain uses TRBV25-1 with TRBJ2-2; TRBD2 matches 12 bases. Germline CDR1 MGHDK, CDR2 SYGVNS. Trimming removed 5 bases from V and 5 bases from J; junction bases left unmatched: 3. This CDR3 has 15 residues. CDR3 nucleotide sequence: TGTGCCAGCAGTCCTAGCGGGAGGGTAACCGGGGAGCTGTTTTTT. It translates to CASSPSGRVTGELFF.

The V and J genes are TRBV19 and TRBJ2-1; 7 positions match TRBD2. This CDR3 has 15 amino acids. CDR1 and CDR2 (germline): LNHDA, SQIVND (reference sequence). The V segment lost 2 bases and the J segment 5 bases; nucleotides outside the gene matches: 6. The CDR3 region is CASSIRLADNNEQFF. CDR3 bases: TGTGCCAGTAGTATAAGACTAGCCGACAACAATGAGCAGTTCTTC. Looking up the rest from reference TRBV19 and TRBJ2-1 gives the full variable domain: DGGITQSPKYLFRKEGQNVTLSCEQNLNHDAMYWYRQDPGQGLRLIYYSQIVNDFQKGDIAEGYSVSREKKESFPLTVTSAQKNPTAFYLCASSIRLADNNEQFFGPGTRLTVL.

The chain employs TRBV6-5 and TRBJ2-2; 11 bases fit TRBD1. Germline V gene data show CDR1 as MNHEY and CDR2 as SVGAGI. V trimming: 6 bases; J trimming: 7 bases; junction bases outside the gene matches: 7. The CDR3 has 15 residues. The CDR3 nucleotides are TGTGCCAGCAGGACGGACAGGGGGCTTATCGGGGAGCTGTTTTTT. This sequence encodes CASRTDRGLIGELFF.

J is TRBJ2-3 and V is TRBV19; D perhaps matches TRBD2 (5 bases). The V end was cut by 4 bases, the J end by 6 bases, with 14 bases between. The CDR3 has 14 residues. The germline V gene encodes CDR1 LNHDA and CDR2 SQIVND (reference sequence). The CDR3 sequence is CASSTLGLEDTQYF. The CDR3 nucleotides read TGTGCCAGTAGTACACTAGGATTGGAGGATACGCAGTATTTT.

The rearrangement links TRBV28 to TRBJ1-5; TRBD1 matches at 7 bases. Germline CDR1 reads MDHEN; CDR2 reads SYDVKM. The CDR3 totals 14 residues. V was clipped by 6 bases and J by 2 bases; unmatched bases: 4. In nucleotides, the CDR3 is TGTGCCAGCAGGCGACAGGGTGGCAATCAGCCCCAGCATTTT. Protein product: CASRRQGGNQPQHF.

This chain uses TRBV30 with TRBJ2-1; 9 bases are shared with TRBD2. The ends lost 4 bases at V and 0 bases at J; junction bases unmatched: 7. The germline V gene has CDR1 GTSNPN and CDR2 SVGIG (reference sequence). This CDR3 is built from 16 residues. The CDR3 reads CAWKRGLASSYNEQFF. The CDR3 region has the DNA TGTGCCTGGAAACGGGGACTAGCTTCCTCCTACAATGAGCAGTTCTTC.

The V call is TRBV5-6, the J call TRBJ2-3; 11 nucleotides match TRBD2. V gave up 4 bases and J gave up 5 bases; unmatched junction bases: 9. In germline, CDR1 is SGHDT, CDR2 YYEEEE. This CDR3 has 16 amino acids. CDR3 DNA: TGTGCCAGCAGCCCCTTCACTAGCGGGAGTGGAGATACGCAGTATTTT. Translating it yields CASSPFTSGSGDTQYF.

The V and J genes are TRBV5-1 and TRBJ1-2; 12 nucleotides line up with TRBD1. The CDR3 has 16 amino acids. V was clipped by 3 bases and J by 5 bases; unmatched bases: 8. Germline V CDR1 and CDR2: SGHRS, YFSETQ. Here the CDR3 reads CASSSTPGQGAYGYTF. The DNA for the CDR3 is TGCGCCAGCAGCTCCACTCCGGGACAGGGGGCGTATGGCTACACCTTC.

The rearrangement uses TRBV6-5 and TRBJ1-5; 9 bases line up with TRBD1. CDR1 MNHEY and CDR2 SVGAGI come from the germline V gene. V dropped 4 bases and J dropped 6; count of bases not matched to a gene: 4. This CDR3 is built from 14 residues. The CDR3 nucleotides read TGTGCCAGCAGTTCGGGGACAGGGACTCAGCCCCAGCATTTT. Translating it yields CASSSGTGTQPQHF.

The chain employs TRBV19 and TRBJ1-1; unclear D gene. The CDR3 length is 13 residues. Germline loops: CDR1 LNHDA, CDR2 SQIVND (reference sequence). Trimming took 8 bases from V and 3 from J, leaving 13 bases between them. CDR3 coding DNA: TGTGCCAGTCTGGAGAGCGGCGACACTGAAGCTTTCTTT. This codes for CASLESGDTEAFF. Supplemented by reference TRBV19 and TRBJ1-1, the full variable domain reads DGGITQSPKYLFRKEGQNVTLSCEQNLNHDAMYWYRQDPGQGLRLIYYSQIVNDFQKGDIAEGYSVSREKKESFPLTVTSAQKNPTAFYLCASLESGDTEAFFGQGTRLTVV.

J is TRBJ2-7 and V is TRBV30; D is perhaps TRBD1 (5 bases). CDR1 is GTSNPN and CDR2 is SVGIG in the germline V gene (reference sequence). The CDR3 runs 14 residues. Trimming took off 0 bases at V and 0 bases at J, with 9 bases between the two ends. The CDR3 nucleotides read TGTGCCTGGAGTGTACGCAGGGACTCCTACGAGCAGTACTTC. It codes for CAWSVRRDSYEQYF.

The rearrangement links TRBV19 to TRBJ2-7; the D gene is possibly TRBD1 (7 bases). This CDR3 is 14 amino acids long. CDR1 LNHDA and CDR2 SQIVND come from the germline V gene (reference sequence). V shed 3 bases and J shed 3 bases, with 12 bases lying between them. The chain's CDR3 is CASSIRRGDYEQYF. CDR3 sequence (DNA): TGTGCCAGTAGTATCCGCAGGGGGGACTACGAGCAGTACTTC. Supplemented by reference TRBV19 and TRBJ2-7, the full variable domain reads DGGITQSPKYLFRKEGQNVTLSCEQNLNHDAMYWYRQDPGQGLRLIYYSQIVNDFQKGDIAEGYSVSREKKESFPLTVTSAQKNPTAFYLCASSIRRGDYEQYFGPGTRLTVT.

This clone was seen once. The chain employs TRBV7-2 and TRBJ2-4, with 7 positions matching TRBD2. J gave up 5 bases and V 1 base, and 11 bases lay outside the gene matches. Germline V gives CDR1 SGHTA, CDR2 FQGNSA. The CDR3 is 17 residues long. The CDR3 DNA is TGTGCCAGCAGCTTAGTGGGAGGGGTAGGGGCTCAAAACATTCAGTACTTC. Translated: CASSLVGGVGAQNIQYF. The complete variable domain, with remaining parts taken from reference TRBV7-2 and TRBJ2-4, reads GAGVSQSPSNKVTEKGKDVELRCDPISGHTALYWYRQSLGQGLEFLIYFQGNSAPDKSGLPSDRFSAERTGGSVSTLTIQRTQQEDSAVYLCASSLVGGVGAQNIQYFGAGTRLSVL.

J is TRBJ1-5 and V is TRBV19; D may be TRBD1 (5 bases). CDR3 length: 12 amino acids. Germline CDR1 LNHDA, CDR2 SQIVND (reference sequence). Trimming pared 8 bases from V and 3 bases from J, leaving 8 bases between. Written as DNA, the CDR3 is TGTGCCAGTCGACAGCCCAATCAGCCCCAGCATTTT. Translated: CASRQPNQPQHF.

V usage is TRBV7-6 and J usage is TRBJ2-2, with TRBD1 matching over 8 bases. Germline-derived CDR1 and CDR2 are SGHVS and FNYEAQ. The CDR3 is 17 residues long. V lost 2 bases, J lost 4 bases, and 9 bases stayed unmatched. The CDR3 reads CASSLNPGGAGTGELFF. CDR3 nucleotide sequence: TGTGCCAGCAGCTTAAACCCAGGGGGCGCGGGCACCGGGGAGCTGTTTTTT.

The chain joins TRBV13 to TRBJ1-1; D not resolved. This CDR3 has 12 amino acids. CDR1 is PRHDT and CDR2 is FYEKMQ in the germline V gene (reference sequence). Trimming took off 7 bases at V and 0 bases at J, with 6 bases between the two ends. CDR3 nucleotide sequence: TGTGCCAGCATCAACATGAACACTGAAGCTTTCTTT. The encoded protein is CASINMNTEAFF.

The chain links TRBV6-1 to TRBJ2-1, with TRBD1 matching 8 bases. Trimming cost V 4 bases and J 9 bases; bases outside gene matches: 8. The CDR3 has 14 amino acids. Germline V gives CDR1 MNHNS, CDR2 SASEGT. DNA for the CDR3: TGTGCCAGCAGTGTCAGGACAGGGTATGGTGAGCAGTTCTTC. It is translated as CASSVRTGYGEQFF.

The chain combines TRBV5-1 with TRBJ1-2; TRBD1 aligns across 10 bases. The CDR3 length is 16 residues. J was trimmed by 5 bases and V by 0 bases; bases with no gene match: 7. CDR1 and CDR2 (germline): SGHRS, YFSETQ. DNA of the CDR3: TGCGCCAGCAGCTTGGCCGGAGGGACAGGGGATTATGGCTACACCTTC. Protein sequence: CASSLAGGTGDYGYTF.

This chain connects TRBV4-1 to TRBJ1-3; 9 bases align to TRBD1. V dropped 4 bases and J dropped 0; count of bases not matched to a gene: 4. Germline V gene sequence: CDR1 MGHRA, CDR2 YSYEKL. CDR3 length equals 16 residues. The CDR3 coding sequence is TGCGCCAGCAGCCCTGGACAGGGGAGCTCTGGAAACACCATATATTTT. It encodes CASSPGQGSSGNTIYF.